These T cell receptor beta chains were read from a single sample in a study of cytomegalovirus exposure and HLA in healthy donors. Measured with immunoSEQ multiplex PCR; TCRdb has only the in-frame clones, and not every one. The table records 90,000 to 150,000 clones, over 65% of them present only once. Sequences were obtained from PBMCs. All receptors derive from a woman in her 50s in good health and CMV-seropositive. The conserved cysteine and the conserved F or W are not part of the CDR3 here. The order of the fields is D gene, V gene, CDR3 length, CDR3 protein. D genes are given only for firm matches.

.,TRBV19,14,ASSIEAQGSIGGYT
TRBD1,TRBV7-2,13,ASSLMGQGSQPQH
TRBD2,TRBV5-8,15,ASSLLGLAGTTDTQY
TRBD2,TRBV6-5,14,ASSSPGLASHNEQF
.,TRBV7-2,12,ASSLATGSTEAF
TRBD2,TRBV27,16,ASSTGTSGSIWANVLT
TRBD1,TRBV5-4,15,ASSLGLPGQGNTEAF
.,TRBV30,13,AWSAGTAKSYGYT
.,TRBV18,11,ASSPTYNTEAF
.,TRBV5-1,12,ASSLFAANTEAF
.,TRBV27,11,ASSSGDSYEQY
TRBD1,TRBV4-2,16,ASSPTPGQGDSGYGYT
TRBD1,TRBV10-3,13,AISESQGGVQPQH
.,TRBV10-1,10,ASSESFPGKF
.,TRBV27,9,ASSGFGELF
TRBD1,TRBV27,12,ASSLRGPNTEAF
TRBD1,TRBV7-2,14,ASSSRGQGYSDTQY
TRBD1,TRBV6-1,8,VGGRNEQF
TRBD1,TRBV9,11,ASSTGANQPQH
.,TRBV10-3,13,AISGQGLNNYGYT
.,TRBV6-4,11,ASSLGGNSPLH
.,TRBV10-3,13,AISQTPGAGNTIY
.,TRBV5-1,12,ASSLDGTSYEQY
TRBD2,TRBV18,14,ASSPLAGGSTDTQY
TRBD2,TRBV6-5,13,ASSYGLAGGYEQY
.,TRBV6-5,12,ASSYGRGHNEQF
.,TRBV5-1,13,ASSPRGAEEAEQY
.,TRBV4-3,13,ASSQSWGVGAGYT
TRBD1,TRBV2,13,ASRGTGGGNQPQH
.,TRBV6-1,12,ASSEGQGSYGYT
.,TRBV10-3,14,AISDSLGGGLDTQY
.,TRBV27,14,ASSALYGQGNNEQF
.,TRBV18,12,ASSPPGRGNTIY
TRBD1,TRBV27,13,ASSSHRDRAQPQH
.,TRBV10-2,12,ASSELGLYNEQF
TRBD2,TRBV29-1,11,SVGTSGTYEQY
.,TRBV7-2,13,ASSLADTRTDTQY
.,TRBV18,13,ASTPQNRDGYGYT
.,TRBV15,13,ATSRDPGVNTEAF
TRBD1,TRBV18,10,AGGQYTGELF
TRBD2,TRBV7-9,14,ASSLFVAGGQETQY
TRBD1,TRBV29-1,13,SVNLGQGATDTQY
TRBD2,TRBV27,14,ASGGLAGDLHNEQF
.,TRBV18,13,ASSKTRSSNQPQH
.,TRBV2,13,ASSEYGLALAEQY
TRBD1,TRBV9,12,ASNKGQSSYEQY
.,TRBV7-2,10,ASSLGINEQF
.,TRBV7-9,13,ASSFPDSWNTEAF
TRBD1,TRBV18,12,ASSSGQVNTEAF
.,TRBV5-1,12,ASSLSGSGTEAF
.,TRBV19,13,ASRKQGTNTGELF
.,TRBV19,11,ASSTPGDYGYT
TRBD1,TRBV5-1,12,ASSRDSSNYGYT
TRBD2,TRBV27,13,ASSPGTSGNSWQY
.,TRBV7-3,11,ASSRYTVNEQF
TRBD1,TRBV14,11,ASSGQGGTEAF
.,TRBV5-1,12,ASSLDSGRETQY
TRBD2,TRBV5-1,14,ASSLVTSGIGVEQY
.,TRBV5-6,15,ASSLLGGTLGTDTQY
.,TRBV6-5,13,ASTQFGLAPGELF